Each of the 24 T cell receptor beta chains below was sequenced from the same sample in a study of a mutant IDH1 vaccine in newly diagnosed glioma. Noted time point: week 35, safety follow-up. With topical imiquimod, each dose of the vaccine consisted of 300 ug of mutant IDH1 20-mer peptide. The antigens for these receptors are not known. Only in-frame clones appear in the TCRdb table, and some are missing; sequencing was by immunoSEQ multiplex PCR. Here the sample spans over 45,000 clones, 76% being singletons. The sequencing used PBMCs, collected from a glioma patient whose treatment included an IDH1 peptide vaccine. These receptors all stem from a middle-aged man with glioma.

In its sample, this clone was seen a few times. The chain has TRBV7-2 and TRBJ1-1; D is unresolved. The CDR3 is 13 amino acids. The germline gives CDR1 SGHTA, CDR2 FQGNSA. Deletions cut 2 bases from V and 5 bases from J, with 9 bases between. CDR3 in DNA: TGTGCCAGCAGCTTACGGTACGCTACTGAAGCTTTCTTT. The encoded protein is CASSLRYATEAFF.

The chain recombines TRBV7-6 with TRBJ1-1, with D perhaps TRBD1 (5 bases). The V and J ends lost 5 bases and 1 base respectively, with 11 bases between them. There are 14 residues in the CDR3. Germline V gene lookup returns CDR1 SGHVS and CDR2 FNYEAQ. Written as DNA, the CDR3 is TGTGCCAGCAGCCCCTCGGGGGGGAACACTGAAGCTTTCTTT. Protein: CASSPSGGNTEAFF.

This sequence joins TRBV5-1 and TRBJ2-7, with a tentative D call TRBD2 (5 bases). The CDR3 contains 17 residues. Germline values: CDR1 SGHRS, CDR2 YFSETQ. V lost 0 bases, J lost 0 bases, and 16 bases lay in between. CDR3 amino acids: CASSLAFGFTSSYEQYF. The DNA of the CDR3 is TGCGCCAGCAGCTTGGCTTTTGGATTTACTAGCTCCTACGAGCAGTACTTC.

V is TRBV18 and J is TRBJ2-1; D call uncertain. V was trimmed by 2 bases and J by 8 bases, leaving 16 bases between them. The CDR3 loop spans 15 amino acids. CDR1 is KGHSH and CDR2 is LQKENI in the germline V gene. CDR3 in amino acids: CASSPVTRSNDEQFF. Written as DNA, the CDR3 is TGTGCCAGCTCACCAGTTACGCGGAGTAACGATGAGCAGTTCTTC.

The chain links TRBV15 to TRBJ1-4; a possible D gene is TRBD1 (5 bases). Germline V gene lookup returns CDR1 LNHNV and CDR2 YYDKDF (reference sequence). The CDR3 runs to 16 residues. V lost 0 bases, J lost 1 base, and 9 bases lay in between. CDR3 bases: TGTGCCACCAGCAGAGATCTGGGGGGAACTAATGAAAAACTGTTTTTT. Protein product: CATSRDLGGTNEKLFF.

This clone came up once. The CDR3 is CASSISSGRATEQFF. CDR3 coding DNA: TGTGCCAGTAGTATCTCTAGCGGGAGGGCCACTGAGCAGTTCTTC. The chain uses TRBV19 and TRBJ2-1; 12 bases agree with TRBD2. This CDR3 is built from 15 residues. V shed 3 bases, J shed 9 bases, and the junction held 6 bases outside the gene matches. CDR1 is LNHDA and CDR2 is SQIVND in the germline V gene (reference sequence).

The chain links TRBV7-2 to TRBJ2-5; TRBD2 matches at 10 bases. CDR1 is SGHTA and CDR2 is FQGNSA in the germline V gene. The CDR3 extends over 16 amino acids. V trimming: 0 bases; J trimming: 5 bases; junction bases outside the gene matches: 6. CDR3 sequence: CASSLAGLAGDETQYF. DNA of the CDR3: TGTGCCAGCAGCTTAGCCGGTCTAGCGGGAGACGAGACCCAGTACTTC.

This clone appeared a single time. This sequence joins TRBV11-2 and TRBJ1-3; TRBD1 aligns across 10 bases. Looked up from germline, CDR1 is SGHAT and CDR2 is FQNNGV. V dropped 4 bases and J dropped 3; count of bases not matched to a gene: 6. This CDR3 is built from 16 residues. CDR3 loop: CASSSPRDRGGNTIYF. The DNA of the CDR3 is TGTGCCAGCAGCTCCCCGAGGGACAGGGGTGGAAACACCATATATTTT.

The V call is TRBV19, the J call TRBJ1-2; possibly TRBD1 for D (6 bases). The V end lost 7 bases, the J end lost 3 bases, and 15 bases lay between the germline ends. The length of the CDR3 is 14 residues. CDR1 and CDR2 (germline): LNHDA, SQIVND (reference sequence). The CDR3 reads CASTPGGGYYGYTF. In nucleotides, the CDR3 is TGTGCCAGTACCCCGGGTGGGGGCTACTATGGCTACACCTTC.

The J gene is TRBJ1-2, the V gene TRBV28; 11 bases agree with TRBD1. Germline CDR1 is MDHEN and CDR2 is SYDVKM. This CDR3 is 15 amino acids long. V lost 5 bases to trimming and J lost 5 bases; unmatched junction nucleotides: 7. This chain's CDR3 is CASSRPGQGVYGYTF. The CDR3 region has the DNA TGTGCCAGCAGTCGACCGGGACAGGGGGTTTATGGCTACACCTTC.

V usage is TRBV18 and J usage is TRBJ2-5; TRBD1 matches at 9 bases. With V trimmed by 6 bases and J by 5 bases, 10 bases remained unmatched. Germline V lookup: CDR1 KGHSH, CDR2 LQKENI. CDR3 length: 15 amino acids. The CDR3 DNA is TGTGCCAGCTCTATGGGACAGGGAACCCGGGAGACCCAGTACTTC. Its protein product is CASSMGQGTRETQYF.

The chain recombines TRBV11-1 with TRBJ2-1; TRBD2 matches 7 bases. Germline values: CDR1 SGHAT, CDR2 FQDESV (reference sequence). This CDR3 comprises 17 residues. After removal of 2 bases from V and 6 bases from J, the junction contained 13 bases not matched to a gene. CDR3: CASSLFAGESSGNEQFF. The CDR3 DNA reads TGTGCCAGCAGCTTATTTGCGGGAGAGAGTTCGGGCAATGAGCAGTTCTTC.

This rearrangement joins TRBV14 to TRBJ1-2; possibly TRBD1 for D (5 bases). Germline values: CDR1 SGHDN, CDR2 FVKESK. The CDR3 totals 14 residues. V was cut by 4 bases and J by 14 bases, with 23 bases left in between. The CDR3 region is CASSLGWQGGSKTF. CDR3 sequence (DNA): TGTGCCAGCAGCCTCGGTTGGCAGGGAGGGAGCAAGACCTTC.

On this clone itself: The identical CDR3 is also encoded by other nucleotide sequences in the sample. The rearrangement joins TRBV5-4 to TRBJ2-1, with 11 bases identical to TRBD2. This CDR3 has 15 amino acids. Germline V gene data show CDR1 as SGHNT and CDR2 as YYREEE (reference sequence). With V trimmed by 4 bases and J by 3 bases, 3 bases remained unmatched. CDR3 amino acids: CASSPGLADYNEQFF. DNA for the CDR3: TGTGCCAGCAGCCCGGGACTAGCGGACTACAATGAGCAGTTCTTC.

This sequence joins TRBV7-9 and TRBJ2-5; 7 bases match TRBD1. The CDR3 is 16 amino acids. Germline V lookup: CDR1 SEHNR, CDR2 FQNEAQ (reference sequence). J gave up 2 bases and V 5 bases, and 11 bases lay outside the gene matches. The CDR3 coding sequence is TGTGCCAGCAGCAGACAGGGTGGATTTTCACAAGAGACCCAGTACTTC. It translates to CASSRQGGFSQETQYF.

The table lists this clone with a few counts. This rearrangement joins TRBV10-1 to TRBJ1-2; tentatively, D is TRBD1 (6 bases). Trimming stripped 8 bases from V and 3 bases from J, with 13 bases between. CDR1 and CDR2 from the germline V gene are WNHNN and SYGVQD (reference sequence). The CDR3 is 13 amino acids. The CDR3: CASSDSRYYGYTF. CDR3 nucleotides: TGCGCCAGCTCGGACAGCCGGTACTATGGCTACACCTTC.

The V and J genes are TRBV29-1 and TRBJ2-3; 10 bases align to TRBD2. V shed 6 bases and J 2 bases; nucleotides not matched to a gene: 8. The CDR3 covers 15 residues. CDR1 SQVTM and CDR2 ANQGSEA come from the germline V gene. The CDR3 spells CSVPLLAGSTDTQYF. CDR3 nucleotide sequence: TGCAGCGTGCCACTACTAGCGGGGTCCACAGATACGCAGTATTTT.

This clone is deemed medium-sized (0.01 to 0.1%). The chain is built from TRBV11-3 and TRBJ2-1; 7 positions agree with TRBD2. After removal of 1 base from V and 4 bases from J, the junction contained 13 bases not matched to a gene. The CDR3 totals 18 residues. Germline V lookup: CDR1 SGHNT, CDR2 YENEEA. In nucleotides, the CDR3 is TGTGCCAGCAGCTTAGGCGTGACTAGCATCCGTATTTACAATGAGCAGTTCTTC. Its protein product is CASSLGVTSIRIYNEQFF.

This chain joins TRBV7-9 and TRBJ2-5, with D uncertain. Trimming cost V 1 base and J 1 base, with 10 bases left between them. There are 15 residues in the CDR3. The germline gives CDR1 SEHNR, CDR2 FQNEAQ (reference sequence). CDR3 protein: CASSLDHWTQETQYF. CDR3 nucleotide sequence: TGTGCCAGCAGCTTAGATCATTGGACCCAAGAGACCCAGTACTTC. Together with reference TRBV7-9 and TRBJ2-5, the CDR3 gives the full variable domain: DTGVSQNPRHKITKRGQNVTFRCDPISEHNRLYWYRQTLGQGPEFLTYFQNEAQLEKSRLLSDRFSAERPKGSFSTLEIQRTEQGDSAMYLCASSLDHWTQETQYFGPGTRLLVL.

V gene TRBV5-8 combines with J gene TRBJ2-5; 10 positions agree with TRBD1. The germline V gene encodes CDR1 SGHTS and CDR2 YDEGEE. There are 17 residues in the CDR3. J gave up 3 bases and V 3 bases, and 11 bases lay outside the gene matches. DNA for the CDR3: TGTGCCAGCAGCTGGACGGGGACAGGGGTCGCGGAAGAGACCCAGTACTTC. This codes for CASSWTGTGVAEETQYF.

The DNA for the CDR3 is TGTGCCAGCAGCCCCGCGAGGGGGACAGGGGGACCTTCGTTCTTC. Its protein is CASSPARGTGGPSFF. The chain couples TRBV7-2 to TRBJ2-1; 11 bases align to TRBD1. The junction had 15 bases not matched to a gene; V was cut back by 5 bases and J by 15 bases. This CDR3 contains 15 residues. Germline CDR1 SGHTA, CDR2 FQGNSA.

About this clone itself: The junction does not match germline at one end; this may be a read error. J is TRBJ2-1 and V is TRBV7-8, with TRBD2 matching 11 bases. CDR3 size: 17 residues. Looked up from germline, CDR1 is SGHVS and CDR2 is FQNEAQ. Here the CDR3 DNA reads TGTGCCAGCAGTTTAGCGGGAGGGCCTCGTCGTTTGAATGAGCAGTTCTTC. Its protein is CASSLAGGPRRLNEQFF.

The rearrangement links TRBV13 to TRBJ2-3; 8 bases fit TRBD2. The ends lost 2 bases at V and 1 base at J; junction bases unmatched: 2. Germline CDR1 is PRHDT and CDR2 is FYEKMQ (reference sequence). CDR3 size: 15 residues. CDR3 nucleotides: TGTGCCAGCAGCTTAAGCGGGGGTGGCACAGATACGCAGTATTTT. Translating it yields CASSLSGGGTDTQYF. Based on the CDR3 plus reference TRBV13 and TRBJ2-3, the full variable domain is AAGVIQSPRHLIKEKRETATLKCYPIPRHDTVYWYQQGPGQDPQFLISFYEKMQSDKGSIPDRFSAQQFSDYHSELNMSSLELGDSALYFCASSLSGGGTDTQYFGPGTRLTVL.

DNA of the CDR3: TGTGCCAGCAGCTTAGGGTGGGGACAGAGCTACGAGCAGTACGTC. The encoded protein is CASSLGWGQSYEQYV. The J gene is TRBJ2-7, the V gene TRBV11-2; the match to TRBD1 covers 7 bases. Germline values: CDR1 SGHAT, CDR2 FQNNGV. The CDR3 has 15 residues. With 1 base clipped from V and 3 bases from J, the junction kept 6 bases outside the gene matches.